The clone carrying this T cell receptor (beta chain) turned up a few times. Its antigen remains unidentified. The ends were cut back, 5 bases at V and 5 bases at J, with 11 bases in the middle. Looked up from germline, CDR1 is MDHEN and CDR2 is SYDVKM. This CDR3 is built from 13 residues. Under the authors' procedure: Building a distant-metastasis classifier for papillary thyroid cancer drew on CDR3 differences across clinicopathological groups. TCRdb called clones again from the PCR reads with MiXCR. The V and J calls here are based on TCRdb, not the publication. The sample includes about 38,000 clones, more than 25% seen only once; the top ten take about 8.9%. No treatment of any kind had been given to any patient before thyroid surgery. The data originate from a study of metastatic and nonmetastatic thyroid tumors. Study-wide background: Blood and tumor or nodule tissue repertoires from malignant and benign thyroid patients were compared. General study results and limits: In blood and tumor, TCR beta diversity was reportedly significantly higher in malignant thyroid tumors than in benign nodules.

The sequenced sample was blood. The sequence derives from a female donor with papillary thyroid cancer or a benign thyroid nodule (not recorded which). Some clones in this sample may be carry-over from other donors' samples. The chain combines TRBV28 with TRBJ2-3, with D perhaps TRBD1 (5 bases). DNA of the CDR3: TGTGCCAGCAGTCTGGTAGGGGAAGATACGCAGTATTTT. Translated, it gives CASSLVGEDTQYF. The full variable domain, rest sourced from reference TRBV28 and TRBJ2-3, is DVKVTQSSRYLVKRTGEKVFLECVQDMDHENMFWYRQDPGLGLRLIYFSYDVKMKEKGDIPEGYSVSREKKERFSLILESASTNQTSMYLCASSLVGEDTQYFGPGTRLTVL.